Each of the 15 T cell receptor beta chains below was sequenced from the same sample in a study of cytomegalovirus exposure and HLA in healthy donors. The PCR made use of 60 Vbeta and 13 Jbeta primers. Only in-frame clones appear in the TCRdb table, and some are missing; sequencing was by immunoSEQ multiplex PCR. Among hundreds of thousands of clones listed, about 82% were seen once. The sequenced material came from PBMCs. All receptors come from a man aged 30 to 39 in good health and CMV-seronegative.

The chain combines TRBV5-8 with TRBJ1-4; maybe TRBD1 (5 bases). V lost 4 bases and J lost 0, with 19 bases in between. Germline V gene data show CDR1 as SGHTS and CDR2 as YDEGEE. CDR3 length equals 18 residues. CDR3 DNA: TGTGCCAGCAGCCGGAAAATCTTGTCGGGGGCAACTAATGAAAAACTGTTTTTT. Translating gives CASSRKILSGATNEKLFF. The full variable domain, rest sourced from reference TRBV5-8 and TRBJ1-4, is EAGVTQSPTHLIKTRGQQATLRCSPISGHTSVYWYQQALGLGLQFLLWYDEGEERNRGNFPPRFSGRQFPNYSSELNVNALELEDSALYLCASSRKILSGATNEKLFFGSGTQLSVL.

This chain connects TRBV7-9 to TRBJ2-3, with 10 bases that match TRBD2. Germline-derived CDR1 and CDR2 are SEHNR and FQNEAQ (reference sequence). This CDR3 has 16 amino acids. The V gene end was trimmed by 3 bases and the J gene end by 2 bases; junction bases not matched to a gene: 5. CDR3 in DNA: TGTGCCAGCAGCTTTTTAGCGGGGGGATACACAGATACGCAGTATTTT. Translation gives CASSFLAGGYTDTQYF.

This clone was detected only a few times. This chain joins TRBV6-5 and TRBJ2-7, with D maybe TRBD1 (5 bases). Trimming removed 6 bases from V and 3 bases from J, with 18 bases in between. The V gene's germline CDR1 is MNHEY and CDR2 SVGAGI. This CDR3 region has 15 residues. CDR3 DNA sequence: TGTGCCAGCAGCCGCTGGGGCCAGGGTGACTACGAGCAGTACTTC. It yields the protein CASSRWGQGDYEQYF.

The rearrangement uses TRBV5-4 and TRBJ1-6; 9 nucleotides agree with TRBD1. This CDR3 has 13 amino acids. The trim removed 3 bases at V and 10 bases at J, leaving 2 bases unmatched. Germline V gives CDR1 SGHNT, CDR2 YYREEE (reference sequence). This chain's CDR3 is CASSWTGDSPLHF. The CDR3 bases are TGTGCCAGCAGCTGGACAGGGGACTCACCCCTCCACTTT.

The V and J genes are TRBV28 and TRBJ1-5, with D uncertain. V lost 5 bases, J lost 4 bases, and 15 bases lay in between. The CDR3 has 15 amino acids. CDR1 is MDHEN, CDR2 SYDVKM, per germline. In nucleotides, the CDR3 is TGTGCCAGCAGTCCGAGAGGAGACCAGAATCAGCCCCAGCATTTT. Translation gives CASSPRGDQNQPQHF.

The chain employs TRBV18 and TRBJ2-1; D gene uncertain. CDR1 and CDR2 (germline): KGHSH, LQKENI. This CDR3 contains 14 residues. The V gene lost 3 bases and the J gene lost 6 bases, with 12 bases spanning the gap. CDR3 nucleotides: TGTGCCAGCTCACCGTACCCCTCAGTCAATGAGCAGTTCTTC. This codes for CASSPYPSVNEQFF. The full variable domain, with the rest looked up from reference TRBV18 and TRBJ2-1, is NAGVMQNPRHLVRRRGQEARLRCSPMKGHSHVYWYRQLPEEGLKFMVYLQKENIIDESGMPKERFSAEFPKEGPSILRIQQVVRGDSAAYFCASSPYPSVNEQFFGPGTRLTVL.

The chain uses TRBV2 and TRBJ1-2; 7 nucleotides match TRBD1. Trimming removed 3 bases from V and 7 bases from J; junction bases left unmatched: 11. This CDR3 is 15 amino acids long. In germline, CDR1 is SNHLY, CDR2 FYNNEI. The CDR3 sequence: CASSDNGRGEFGYTF. The CDR3 region has the DNA TGTGCCAGCAGTGATAACGGCAGGGGGGAGTTTGGCTACACCTTC.

The chain is built from TRBV29-1 and TRBJ2-7, with D possibly matching TRBD1 (6 bases). V was pared by 7 bases and J by 0 bases, with 13 bases between. The CDR3 contains 13 residues. Germline CDR1 is SQVTM and CDR2 is ANQGSEA. CDR3 sequence reads: CSARQDFSYEQYF. In DNA, the CDR3 is TGCAGCGCCCGACAGGACTTCTCCTACGAGCAGTACTTC.

A few counts support this clone. The chain's CDR3 is CASSPTGGRPIHF. CDR3 sequence (DNA): TGCGCCAGCAGCCCCACGGGGGGAAGGCCAATCCACTTT. The V gene is TRBV5-1, the J gene TRBJ1-6; TRBD1 might be the D (5 bases). Germline V gene sequence: CDR1 SGHRS, CDR2 YFSETQ. This CDR3 comprises 13 residues. V was clipped by 4 bases and J by 17 bases, with 19 bases between them.

The chain couples TRBV5-1 to TRBJ1-4; a possible D gene is TRBD1 (6 bases). This CDR3 has 14 residues. Germline loops: CDR1 SGHRS, CDR2 YFSETQ. Trimming took 3 bases from V and 8 from J, leaving 14 bases between them. In DNA, the CDR3 is TGCGCCAGCAGCTGGTCGTCCGGACAGGAAAAACTGTTTTTT. It translates to CASSWSSGQEKLFF.

Comment on this clone: Other DNA sequences in this sample translate to the same CDR3. This chain uses TRBV6-5 with TRBJ1-6; D is perhaps TRBD1 (6 bases). Germline CDR1 is MNHEY and CDR2 is SVGAGI. This CDR3 is built from 15 residues. Trimming shortened V by 4 bases and J by 6 bases, and 13 bases separated the two germline ends. The DNA for the CDR3 is TGTGCCAGCAGTTCACAGGGTACGAGTAATTCACCCCTCCACTTT. It is translated as CASSSQGTSNSPLHF.

This clone appeared a few times. The rearrangement links TRBV27 to TRBJ2-1, with 8 bases that match TRBD1. V shed 4 bases and J 2 bases; nucleotides not matched to a gene: 7. The CDR3 contains 16 residues. CDR1 is MNHEY and CDR2 is SMNVEV in the germline V gene (reference sequence). CDR3 sequence: CASSSDRALPYNEQFF. CDR3 nucleotide sequence: TGTGCCAGCAGTTCGGACAGGGCTCTTCCCTACAATGAGCAGTTCTTC.

The V gene is TRBV7-2, the J gene TRBJ2-3; 14 nucleotides align to TRBD2. The CDR3 sequence is 18 residues long. Germline V CDR1 and CDR2: SGHTA, FQGNSA. Germline trimming cut 5 bases from V and 0 bases from J; bases unmatched to any gene: 7. DNA for the CDR3: TGTGCCAGCAGCCTGCGGACTAGCGGGGGGCCAAGCACAGATACGCAGTATTTT. Translating it yields CASSLRTSGGPSTDTQYF.

The J gene is TRBJ2-3, the V gene TRBV4-1; the D gene is possibly TRBD1 (5 bases). Deletions cut 1 base from V and 1 base from J, with 9 bases between. Germline CDR1 is MGHRA and CDR2 is YSYEKL. The CDR3 sequence is 15 residues long. The CDR3 spells CASSQGSRGTDTQYF. The CDR3 coding sequence is TGCGCCAGCAGCCAAGGGTCCAGGGGCACAGATACGCAGTATTTT.

V and J are TRBV7-8 and TRBJ2-2, with TRBD1 matching 9 bases. With 3 bases clipped from V and 3 bases from J, the junction kept 5 bases outside the gene matches. The CDR3 contains 16 residues. From germline, CDR1 is SGHVS and CDR2 FQNEAQ. CDR3 nucleotides: TGTGCCAGCAGCTTGACAGGACAGGGGTACACCGGGGAGCTGTTTTTT. Its protein product is CASSLTGQGYTGELFF.